Each of the 27 T cell receptor beta chains below was sequenced from the same sample in a study of blood T cell repertoires in COVID-19 (dated by TCRdb to about 2020). Libraries were constructed by the immunoSEQ multiplex PCR assay. Held by TCRdb, this immuneACCESS table contains in-frame sequences only and omits some clones. Under half of the omission traces to an unresolved V gene where checked; the cause of the rest is unknown. The sample yields a few hundred thousand clones; roughly 80% were counted once. Approximately 5.4% of the sample lies in the top ten. The sequenced material came from PBMCs or T cells enriched from blood (not recorded which). The receptors derive from a woman aged 45-65 years who had recovered from COVID-19.

This sequence joins TRBV7-8 and TRBJ1-2; possible D gene TRBD1, 5 bases. Germline CDR1 is SGHVS and CDR2 is FQNEAQ. The V end was cut by 8 bases, the J end by 10 bases, with 23 bases between. The CDR3 extends over 14 amino acids. CDR3 loop: CASGPWGMPDDYTF. CDR3 bases: TGTGCCAGCGGCCCCTGGGGCATGCCGGACGACTACACCTTC.

This clone has just a few counts. The chain links TRBV6-5 to TRBJ1-3; D gene ambiguous. This CDR3 has 15 amino acids. Trimming left V 0 bases short and J 3 bases short, with 9 bases between. Germline V lookup: CDR1 MNHEY, CDR2 SVGAGI. The CDR3 loop is CASSYSGGLGNTIYF. As DNA, the CDR3 is TGTGCCAGCAGTTACTCGGGCGGGCTTGGAAACACCATATATTTT.

The CDR3 sequence is CSARQEKLFF. DNA for the CDR3: TGCAGTGCTAGGCAGGAAAAACTGTTTTTT. The chain recombines TRBV20-1 with TRBJ1-4; D not resolved. The CDR3 runs to 10 residues. V lost 3 bases and J lost 8, with 4 bases in between. CDR1 is DFQATT, CDR2 SNEGSKA, per germline (reference sequence).

V gene TRBV4-3 combines with J gene TRBJ2-3; a weak D match, TRBD1 (6 bases). Germline loops: CDR1 LGHNA, CDR2 YSLEER. This CDR3 spans 15 amino acids. Between the trimmed V and J ends, which lost 0 bases and 3 bases, there was a span of 10 bases. CDR3 amino acids: CASSQDRGVTDTQYF. In nucleotides, the CDR3 is TGCGCCAGCAGCCAAGACAGGGGAGTAACAGATACGCAGTATTTT.

This clone was seen a single time. V gene TRBV18 combines with J gene TRBJ1-1; D is possibly TRBD1 (5 bases). V gave up 5 bases and J gave up 1 base, with 8 bases separating them. Germline-derived CDR1 and CDR2 are KGHSH and LQKENI. The CDR3 is 13 amino acids. The CDR3 region is CASSTTANTEAFF. The CDR3 DNA reads as TGTGCCAGCTCAACGACAGCGAACACTGAAGCTTTCTTT.

This chain links TRBV9 with TRBJ2-6; no clear D gene. The CDR3 sequence is 17 residues long. Looked up from germline, CDR1 is SGDLS and CDR2 is YYNGEE. Trimming removed 2 bases from V and 4 bases from J, with 16 bases in between. The CDR3 spells CASSVEALSSGANVLTF. The CDR3 DNA reads as TGTGCCAGCAGCGTCGAGGCCCTATCCAGCGGGGCCAACGTCCTGACTTTC.

This clone has only one observation. The chain is built from TRBV30 and TRBJ1-1, with 7 bases identical to TRBD1. Germline V gives CDR1 GTSNPN, CDR2 SVGIG (reference sequence). With 0 bases clipped from V and 8 bases from J, the junction kept 12 bases outside the gene matches. This CDR3 contains 15 residues. The CDR3 sequence: CAWSVQGGPGVEAFF. The CDR3 DNA is TGTGCCTGGAGTGTACAAGGGGGCCCGGGAGTCGAAGCTTTCTTT. The full variable domain, in which reference TRBV30 and TRBJ1-1 provide the parts outside the CDR3, is SQTIHQWPATLVQPVGSPLSLECTVEGTSNPNLYWYRQAAGRGLQLLFYSVGIGQISSEVPQNLSASRPQDRQFILSSKKLLLSDSGFYLCAWSVQGGPGVEAFFGQGTRLTVV.

This chain links TRBV14 with TRBJ2-5; TRBD1 matches 7 bases. Germline CDR1 is SGHDN and CDR2 is FVKESK. This CDR3 is 15 amino acids long. The ends lost 2 bases at V and 2 bases at J; junction bases unmatched: 5. The CDR3 here is CASSQRGRRQETQYF. CDR3 DNA: TGTGCCAGCAGCCAAAGGGGGCGCCGGCAAGAGACCCAGTACTTC.

V gene TRBV6-1 combines with J gene TRBJ2-1, with TRBD2 identical over 9 bases. This CDR3 is 15 amino acids long. Germline trimming cut 2 bases from V and 4 bases from J; bases unmatched to any gene: 3. The germline gives CDR1 MNHNS, CDR2 SASEGT. The CDR3: CASSESSGIYNEQFF. In DNA, the CDR3 is TGTGCCAGCAGTGAATCTAGCGGGATTTACAATGAGCAGTTCTTC.

The rearrangement joins TRBV7-9 to TRBJ2-3; TRBD1 agrees at 8 bases. Germline V lookup: CDR1 SEHNR, CDR2 FQNEAQ (reference sequence). V lost 3 bases, J lost 0 bases, and 2 bases stayed unmatched. The CDR3 totals 15 residues. CDR3 sequence reads: CASSLTGDSTDTQYF. The CDR3 DNA sequence: TGTGCCAGCAGCTTGACAGGGGACAGCACAGATACGCAGTATTTT.

With regard to this clone: Other DNA sequences from this sample encode an identical CDR3 as well. The chain has TRBV6-5 and TRBJ1-2, with TRBD1 as a possible D gene (5 bases). Per the germline V gene, CDR1 is MNHEY and CDR2 is SVGAGI. This CDR3 region has 12 residues. V gave up 6 bases and J gave up 5 bases, with 10 bases separating them. The DNA of the CDR3 is TGTGCCAGCAGCTTGGGGGGGTATGGCTACACCTTC. Translation gives CASSLGGYGYTF.

The rearrangement joins TRBV3-1 (or the pseudogene TRBV3-2) to TRBJ2-1; D unclear. CDR3 length: 20 residues. Trimming removed 1 base at V and 2 bases at J, with 24 bases between. Germline V gene data show CDR1 as LGHDT and CDR2 as YNNKEL (reference sequence). The CDR3 coding sequence is TGTGCCAGCAGCCAAGTCCCAGCGAGACCAAACTACCGACCCTACAATGAGCAGTTCTTC. Residues: CASSQVPARPNYRPYNEQFF.

A word on this clone: This sample also contains other DNA sequences that code for the same CDR3. This rearrangement joins TRBV27 to TRBJ2-7; D gene ambiguous. CDR3 size: 13 residues. In germline, CDR1 is MNHEY, CDR2 SMNVEV (reference sequence). V lost 1 base and J lost 1, with 5 bases in between. The CDR3 nucleotides read TGTGCCAGCAGTTTATACGGGTCCTACGAGCAGTACTTC. This codes for CASSLYGSYEQYF.

This chain joins TRBV11-2 and TRBJ2-1; perhaps TRBD2 as D (7 bases). V lost 2 bases to trimming and J lost 9 bases, with 14 bases between them. Per the germline V gene, CDR1 is SGHAT and CDR2 is FQNNGV. This CDR3 is 14 amino acids long. CDR3 region: CASSLRGGVGEQFF. For the CDR3, the DNA is TGTGCCAGCAGCTTACGCGGGGGCGTTGGTGAGCAGTTCTTC.

V gene TRBV27 combines with J gene TRBJ2-7; no clear D. V lost 2 bases and J 2 bases, leaving 10 bases between the germline ends. Per the germline V gene, CDR1 is MNHEY and CDR2 is SMNVEV (reference sequence). CDR3 length: 14 residues. CDR3 region: CASSLRVGPYEQYF. As DNA, the CDR3 is TGTGCCAGCAGTTTACGGGTCGGCCCCTACGAGCAGTACTTC.

The chain links TRBV12-3 or TRBV12-4 to TRBJ1-4, with D possibly being TRBD1 (5 bases). This CDR3 is built from 13 residues. Between the trimmed V and J ends, which lost 1 base and 8 bases, there was a span of 8 bases. CDR3 nucleotides: TGTGCCAGCAGTTTAGTGGAGGGGGAAAAACTGTTTTTT. It codes for CASSLVEGEKLFF.

The chain has TRBV7-3 and TRBJ2-7; 9 bases line up with TRBD1. This CDR3 region has 16 residues. Germline V lookup: CDR1 SGHTA, CDR2 FQGTGA. The V and J ends lost 4 bases and 3 bases, in that order; junction bases with no gene match: 10. The CDR3, as DNA: TGTGCCAGCAGCTACGGGGAACCGGGACAGGGCTACGAGCAGTACTTC. It encodes CASSYGEPGQGYEQYF.

This chain joins TRBV18 and TRBJ1-3; D gene unclear. Germline V lookup: CDR1 KGHSH, CDR2 LQKENI. Trimming removed 2 bases at V and 3 bases at J, with 11 bases between. This CDR3 contains 15 residues. CDR3 residues: CASSPSRGLGNTIYF. For the CDR3, the DNA is TGTGCCAGCTCACCATCCCGGGGTCTTGGAAACACCATATATTTT.

The V gene is TRBV2, the J gene TRBJ2-3; 13 bases line up with TRBD2. Germline V CDR1 and CDR2: SNHLY, FYNNEI. J gave up 0 bases and V 4 bases, and 10 bases lay outside the gene matches. This CDR3 comprises 19 residues. In nucleotides, the CDR3 is TGTGCCAGCAGTGCAAGACTAGCGGGGGGCTTCACTAGCACAGATACGCAGTATTTT. Its protein product is CASSARLAGGFTSTDTQYF.

The V call is TRBV18, the J call TRBJ2-3; D gene unclear. V was clipped by 5 bases and J by 4 bases, with 10 bases between them. Per germline, CDR1 KGHSH and CDR2 LQKENI. This CDR3 region has 13 residues. CDR3 bases: TGTGCCAGCTCAGCGAACTACGCAGATACGCAGTATTTT. As protein: CASSANYADTQYF.

This chain links TRBV20-1 with TRBJ1-1; unclear D gene. The CDR3 is made up of 11 amino acids. From germline, CDR1 is DFQATT and CDR2 SNEGSKA (reference sequence). The V gene lost 3 bases and the J gene lost 13 bases, with 15 bases spanning the gap. The CDR3 spells CSARRVGPDFF. The CDR3 coding sequence is TGCAGTGCTAGGAGGGTTGGGCCTGATTTCTTT.

CDR3 sequence reads: CASSPGQGADLGEAFF. CDR3 DNA sequence: TGTGCCAGCAGCCCAGGACAGGGGGCGGATCTAGGTGAAGCTTTCTTT. The genes are TRBV9 and TRBJ1-1; 11 nucleotides match TRBD1. Per the germline V gene, CDR1 is SGDLS and CDR2 is YYNGEE. This CDR3 comprises 16 residues. V lost 4 bases, J lost 7 bases, and 12 bases stayed unmatched.

The rearrangement joins TRBV19 to TRBJ1-2, with 8 nucleotides matching TRBD1. The germline V gene has CDR1 LNHDA and CDR2 SQIVND (reference sequence). V lost 5 bases to trimming and J lost 3 bases; unmatched junction nucleotides: 8. The CDR3 spans 15 residues. CDR3 in amino acids: CASSPGQGYDYGYTF. The DNA of the CDR3 is TGTGCCAGTAGTCCAGGACAGGGATACGACTATGGCTACACCTTC.

V usage is TRBV4-3 and J usage is TRBJ1-1, with D uncertain. Germline loops: CDR1 LGHNA, CDR2 YSLEER. V was shortened by 2 bases and J by 4 bases, with 11 bases between the two germline ends. The CDR3 totals 14 residues. The chain's CDR3 is CASSQSDRATEAFF. The CDR3 bases are TGCGCCAGCAGCCAAAGCGACCGTGCCACTGAAGCTTTCTTT.

Notes on this clone: Other nucleotide sequences in the sample specify the same CDR3. The chain uses TRBV30 and TRBJ1-4; D is ambiguous. The CDR3 loop spans 11 amino acids. Between the trimmed V and J ends, which lost 5 bases and 8 bases, there was a span of 9 bases. From germline, CDR1 is GTSNPN and CDR2 SVGIG (reference sequence). The CDR3 nucleotides are TGTGCCTGGGGCATCCGGGAAAAACTGTTTTTT. Translation: CAWGIREKLFF.

The DNA of the CDR3 is TGTGCCTGGAGTAGCGGACAGGTTACAGGGGAGCTGTTTTTT. Its translation is CAWSSGQVTGELFF. V is TRBV30 and J is TRBJ2-2, with 7 bases lining up with TRBD1. The length of the CDR3 is 14 residues. Trimming removed 2 bases from V and 8 bases from J; junction bases left unmatched: 8. Germline CDR1 and CDR2: GTSNPN and SVGIG (reference sequence).

This chain connects TRBV29-1 to TRBJ2-2; TRBD1 aligns across 8 bases. CDR1 is SQVTM, CDR2 ANQGSEA, per germline. The CDR3 spans 14 residues. V was pared by 7 bases and J by 4 bases, with 8 bases of the junction left unmatched. The CDR3 loop is CSAGTDRGTGELFF. Here the CDR3 DNA reads TGCAGCGCTGGGACCGACAGGGGCACCGGGGAGCTGTTTTTT.